This T cell receptor (beta chain) came from a study of cytomegalovirus exposure and HLA in healthy donors. Broader study findings: In an earlier analysis, about 90% or about 30%: the productive usage of most TCR beta V segments. A later analysis linked 15,000 to 20,000 TCR beta sequences to HLA alleles at 0.05 false discovery rate.

Donors sampled were nominally healthy, though unrecorded immune exposures were likely. The PCR made use of 60 Vbeta and 13 Jbeta primers. Assay used: immunoSEQ multiplex PCR; TCRdb lists only in-frame clones, some missing. In total, the table holds about 120,000 clones. This CDR3 is built from 16 residues. Germline V gene lookup returns CDR1 ENHRY and CDR2 SYGVKD. The trim removed 3 bases at V and 7 bases at J, leaving 7 bases unmatched. A remark on this clone: What it recognizes is unknown.

This rearrangement joins TRBV10-3 to TRBJ2-1; TRBD2 agrees at 12 bases. This receptor was identified in a man younger than 35 in good health and CMV-seronegative. Sequenced sample: PBMCs. The DNA of the CDR3 is TGTGCCATCAGTGAATCTCCTAGCGGGAGGGATAATGAGCAGTTCTTC. Encoded protein: CAISESPSGRDNEQFF.